The sequence of this T cell receptor (beta chain) was determined in a study of blood T cell repertoires in COVID-19. Study-level information: COVID-19 samples from acute and convalescent phases originated in the United States, Italy and Spain. T cells, B-cell-depleted T cells, or PBMCs supplied cDNA or gDNA.

The CDR3 length is 16 residues. The germline V gene encodes CDR1 SGHRS and CDR2 YFSETQ. Trimming pared 4 bases from V and 3 bases from J, leaving 20 bases between. Using immunoSEQ multiplex PCR, the repertoire was profiled, and TCRdb retains in-frame clones only, with some absent. Of more than 200,000 clones listed, nearly 90% are singletons. Sequencing input: peripheral blood. The source is a man between 18 and 29 years old with active or convalescent COVID-19. The gene calls are TRBV5-1 and TRBJ2-7, with D possibly matching TRBD2 (6 bases). DNA of the CDR3: TGCGCCAGCAGCCCCCTCGTAGTAAGGGGAGGCTACGAGCAGTACTTC. Translating gives CASSPLVVRGGYEQYF.